This T cell receptor (beta chain) was sequenced in a study of cytomegalovirus exposure and HLA in healthy donors. Study results and caveats: Earlier findings revealed that most TCR beta V segments proved productive either about 87% or about 30% of the time.

Germline V CDR1 and CDR2: SGHRS, YFSETQ. CDR3 size: 13 residues. The ends were cut back, 4 bases at V and 5 bases at J, with 11 bases in the middle. In this sample, this clone turned up a few times. Its antigen remains unidentified. Primers: 60 Vbeta forward and 13 Jbeta reverse. The data were produced by immunoSEQ multiplex PCR, yet TCRdb's version contains in-frame clones alone and is incomplete. The table has about 130,000 clones, over 9.5% seen once. The receptor was derived from a woman aged 18-30 years in good health and CMV-seropositive. The genes are TRBV5-1 and TRBJ2-3; D call uncertain. The sequenced material came from PBMCs. The CDR3: CASSAGSGDTQYF. The CDR3 coding sequence is TGCGCCAGCAGCGCTGGTTCAGGAGATACGCAGTATTTT.